These 24 T cell receptor beta chains came from one sample sequenced in a study of cytomegalovirus exposure and HLA in healthy donors. Both 60 Vbeta primers and 13 Jbeta primers went into the PCR. The data were produced by immunoSEQ multiplex PCR, yet TCRdb's version contains in-frame clones alone and is incomplete. The table includes about 140,000 clones, approximately 71% detected once. Sequencing was done on a sample of PBMCs. The receptors here all came from a man in his forties or fifties in good health and CMV-seronegative.

The rearrangement uses TRBV11-2 and TRBJ1-3; 8 nucleotides agree with TRBD1. CDR1 and CDR2 (germline): SGHAT, FQNNGV. CDR3 length: 16 residues. V was clipped by 4 bases and J by 4 bases; unmatched bases: 9. The CDR3 loop is CASSSKDRAGGNTIYF. CDR3 coding DNA: TGTGCCAGCAGCTCGAAGGACAGGGCTGGAGGAAACACCATATATTTT. The full variable domain, in which reference TRBV11-2 and TRBJ1-3 provide the parts outside the CDR3, is EAGVAQSPRYKIIEKRQSVAFWCNPISGHATLYWYQQILGQGPKLLIQFQNNGVVDDSQLPKDRFSAERLKGVDSTLKIQPAKLEDSAVYLCASSSKDRAGGNTIYFGEGSWLTVV.

The V gene is TRBV5-4, the J gene TRBJ1-2; D gene uncertain. The CDR3 loop spans 12 amino acids. Germline-derived CDR1 and CDR2 are SGHNT and YYREEE (reference sequence). V lost 7 bases, J lost 7 bases, and 14 bases lay in between. CDR3 in amino acids: CASGTGSRGYTF. DNA for the CDR3: TGTGCCAGCGGCACGGGGTCGCGTGGCTACACCTTC.

This clone was observed once. V is TRBV6-1 and J is TRBJ2-7; 10 nucleotides line up with TRBD1. Germline-derived CDR1 and CDR2 are MNHNS and SASEGT. The CDR3 is made up of 14 amino acids. With V trimmed by 8 bases and J by 6 bases, 10 bases remained unmatched. Written as DNA, the CDR3 is TGTGCCAGCCTCTCAGCTCGGACAGGGGGCGAGCAGTACTTC. As protein: CASLSARTGGEQYF.

The chain carries TRBV6-1 and TRBJ2-1; no firm D call. Trimming stripped 5 bases from V and 8 bases from J, with 16 bases between. From germline, CDR1 is MNHNS and CDR2 SASEGT. The CDR3 has 14 amino acids. For the CDR3, the DNA is TGTGCCAGCAGTTTCCCCCTACGGTACGATGAGCAGTTCTTC. Amino acid sequence: CASSFPLRYDEQFF.

In its sample, this clone was seen a few times. CDR3: CASSVSAESTDTQYF. The CDR3 coding sequence is TGTGCCAGCAGTGTATCAGCGGAAAGCACAGATACGCAGTATTTT. The rearrangement links TRBV6-4 to TRBJ2-3, with D maybe TRBD2 (5 bases). The V gene's germline CDR1 is MRHNA and CDR2 SNTAGT. There are 15 residues in the CDR3. Trimming shortened V by 4 bases and J by 0 bases, and 11 bases separated the two germline ends.

This chain connects TRBV9 to TRBJ2-7; TRBD1 matches 11 bases. The germline CDR1 and CDR2 sequences are SGDLS and YYNGEE. The CDR3 is 14 residues long. The trim removed 3 bases at V and 6 bases at J, leaving 5 bases unmatched. CDR3 sequence: CASSATGTGGEQYF. DNA for the CDR3: TGTGCCAGCAGCGCTACCGGGACAGGGGGCGAGCAGTACTTC.

This clone was seen a single time. The V and J genes are TRBV9 and TRBJ2-1; D possibly corresponds to TRBD1 (6 bases). This CDR3 is built from 15 residues. Germline CDR1 reads SGDLS; CDR2 reads YYNGEE. Trimming left V 3 bases short and J 12 bases short, with 22 bases between. The CDR3 protein is CASSATDSLAATQFF. The CDR3 DNA follows: TGTGCCAGCAGCGCGACGGACAGCCTCGCAGCTACGCAGTTCTTC.

The gene calls are TRBV7-2 and TRBJ2-1; TRBD2 matches 8 bases. The V segment lost 1 base and the J segment 4 bases; nucleotides outside the gene matches: 6. CDR3 size: 16 residues. Germline values: CDR1 SGHTA, CDR2 FQGNSA. The CDR3 protein is CASSLVGAGGYNEQFF. CDR3 coding DNA: TGTGCCAGCAGCTTAGTAGGGGCGGGGGGATACAATGAGCAGTTCTTC.

This clone was found a few times. V usage is TRBV5-1 and J usage is TRBJ1-5, with D tentatively TRBD1 (6 bases). Germline V lookup: CDR1 SGHRS, CDR2 YFSETQ. The length of the CDR3 is 14 residues. Between the trimmed V and J ends, which lost 0 bases and 3 bases, there was a span of 7 bases. The CDR3 sequence is CASSLGTANQPQHF. The CDR3 nucleotides read TGCGCCAGCAGCTTGGGGACAGCCAATCAGCCCCAGCATTTT.

The chain is built from TRBV5-5 and TRBJ2-3, with TRBD2 identical over 8 bases. The germline gives CDR1 SGHKS, CDR2 YYEKEE (reference sequence). The CDR3 sequence is 15 residues long. The V segment lost 0 bases and the J segment 4 bases; nucleotides outside the gene matches: 4. For the CDR3, the DNA is TGTGCCAGCAGCTTGGGACTAGCGAGTTCAGATACGCAGTATTTT. It yields the protein CASSLGLASSDTQYF.

The V gene is TRBV27, the J gene TRBJ2-2, with 7 bases identical to TRBD2. Germline V gene data show CDR1 as MNHEY and CDR2 as SMNVEV (reference sequence). The CDR3 loop spans 15 amino acids. Unmatched junction bases numbered 3, after V lost 0 bases and J lost 5 bases. CDR3 in DNA: TGTGCCAGCAGTTTATCGTGGGGGGGGACCGGGGAGCTGTTTTTT. It specifies CASSLSWGGTGELFF.

The chain couples TRBV7-3 to TRBJ1-2, with 9 positions matching TRBD1. From germline, CDR1 is SGHTA and CDR2 FQGTGA. After removal of 5 bases from V and 4 bases from J, the junction contained 5 bases not matched to a gene. This CDR3 is 14 amino acids long. The DNA for the CDR3 is TGTGCCAGCAGCCCCGGGACAGGGACCTATGGCTACACCTTC. This translates into CASSPGTGTYGYTF. Filled out from reference TRBV7-3 and TRBJ1-2, the complete variable domain reads GAGVSQTPSNKVTEKGKYVELRCDPISGHTALYWYRQSLGQGPEFLIYFQGTGAADDSGLPNDRFFAVRPEGSVSTLKIQRTERGDSAVYLCASSPGTGTYGYTFGSGTRLTVV.

The CDR3: CASSLVGQGGSEAFF. As DNA, the CDR3 is TGCGCCAGCAGCTTGGTAGGACAGGGGGGGTCTGAAGCTTTCTTT. The chain carries TRBV5-1 and TRBJ1-1, with TRBD1 identical over 10 bases. From germline, CDR1 is SGHRS and CDR2 YFSETQ. This CDR3 spans 15 amino acids. V shed 0 bases, J shed 6 bases, and the junction held 5 bases outside the gene matches.

Concerning this clone: This same CDR3 is encoded by further DNA sequences in the sample. The chain employs TRBV7-9 and TRBJ2-7; 8 positions agree with TRBD1. Germline V lookup: CDR1 SEHNR, CDR2 FQNEAQ (reference sequence). V gave up 5 bases and J gave up 3 bases; unmatched junction bases: 3. The CDR3 is made up of 13 amino acids. The CDR3 DNA sequence: TGTGCCAGCAGCCCCGGACAGGGCTACGAGCAGTACTTC. Residues: CASSPGQGYEQYF.

The chain joins TRBV5-4 to TRBJ2-7; TRBD1 matches 8 bases. V lost 4 bases to trimming and J lost 3 bases; unmatched junction nucleotides: 9. CDR3 length: 15 residues. Germline V gene lookup returns CDR1 SGHNT and CDR2 YYREEE (reference sequence). The CDR3 DNA reads TGTGCCAGCAGCGCTGACCGGGACAGGTACTACGAGCAGTACTTC. Encoded protein: CASSADRDRYYEQYF.

The V and J genes are TRBV6-5 and TRBJ1-6, with D hard to call. Trimming left V 2 bases short and J 7 bases short, with 9 bases between. The CDR3 totals 14 residues. Germline assignment: CDR1 MNHEY and CDR2 SVGAGI. As DNA, the CDR3 is TGTGCCAGCAGTTACGGCCGAGGGAATTCACCCCTCCACTTT. Translation: CASSYGRGNSPLHF.

This clone was observed many times. The chain joins TRBV4-1 to TRBJ1-5; TRBD1 matches at 7 bases. Germline V gene sequence: CDR1 MGHRA, CDR2 YSYEKL. The CDR3 consists of 16 residues. V was pared by 4 bases and J by 1 base, with 7 bases of the junction left unmatched. CDR3 DNA sequence: TGCGCCAGCAGCCGAAATCCGGGACAGAGCAATCAGCCCCAGCATTTT. Its translation: CASSRNPGQSNQPQHF.

The chain carries TRBV7-9 and TRBJ1-2; tentative D call: TRBD1 (5 bases). Trimming took 1 base from V and 3 from J, leaving 12 bases between them. There are 15 residues in the CDR3. Per the germline V gene, CDR1 is SEHNR and CDR2 is FQNEAQ (reference sequence). The CDR3 nucleotides read TGTGCCAGCAGCTTAGTTGGCAGGGTAGACTATGGCTACACCTTC. Its translation: CASSLVGRVDYGYTF. The whole variable domain, filled in from reference TRBV7-9 and TRBJ1-2, reads DTGVSQNPRHKITKRGQNVTFRCDPISEHNRLYWYRQTLGQGPEFLTYFQNEAQLEKSRLLSDRFSAERPKGSFSTLEIQRTEQGDSAMYLCASSLVGRVDYGYTFGSGTRLTVV.

This rearrangement joins TRBV6-5 to TRBJ2-7, with 8 positions matching TRBD1. Trimming cost V 7 bases and J 4 bases; bases outside gene matches: 12. The CDR3 loop spans 15 amino acids. Germline assignment: CDR1 MNHEY and CDR2 SVGAGI. The CDR3 nucleotides read TGTGCCAGCACCCGAAGCTCCCAGGGGGCTTACGAGCAGTACTTC. It encodes CASTRSSQGAYEQYF.

The chain is built from TRBV5-4 and TRBJ2-5, with a possible D match to TRBD2 (7 bases). Trimming removed 0 bases from V and 4 bases from J, with 10 bases in between. The V gene's germline CDR1 is SGHNT and CDR2 YYREEE (reference sequence). The CDR3 length is 14 residues. CDR3: CASSLGGGPETQYF. CDR3 bases: TGTGCCAGCAGCTTGGGGGGGGGCCCAGAGACCCAGTACTTC.

The V call is TRBV5-4, the J call TRBJ2-5, with a weak D call TRBD2 (5 bases). Germline V gene data show CDR1 as SGHNT and CDR2 as YYREEE (reference sequence). The CDR3 covers 13 residues. Trimming took off 2 bases at V and 9 bases at J, with 14 bases between the two ends. DNA for the CDR3: TGTGCCAGCAGCTTACCGATGTTGGAGGCCCAGTACTTC. It yields the protein CASSLPMLEAQYF.

The rearrangement links TRBV5-6 to TRBJ2-1, with 14 bases aligning to TRBD2. The germline V gene encodes CDR1 SGHDT and CDR2 YYEEEE. The CDR3 is 15 residues long. Trimming cost V 0 bases and J 9 bases; bases outside gene matches: 2. Here the CDR3 reads CASSLGLAGGSEQFF. In nucleotides, the CDR3 is TGTGCCAGCAGCTTGGGACTAGCGGGGGGGAGTGAGCAGTTCTTC.

The chain employs TRBV28 and TRBJ1-2; 8 bases agree with TRBD1. The CDR3 runs to 12 residues. The V gene's germline CDR1 is MDHEN and CDR2 SYDVKM. V lost 8 bases to trimming and J lost 8 bases; unmatched junction nucleotides: 7. The CDR3, as DNA: TGTGCCAGCGGGACAGGCACTCAGGGCTACACCTTC. Translation gives CASGTGTQGYTF.

The chain combines TRBV7-2 with TRBJ1-3; no firm D call. The CDR3 runs 16 residues. Trimming stripped 2 bases from V and 4 bases from J, with 15 bases between. Looked up from germline, CDR1 is SGHTA and CDR2 is FQGNSA. The CDR3 sequence is CASSLSTIAAGNTIYF. DNA for the CDR3: TGTGCCAGCAGCTTATCTACCATAGCTGCAGGAAACACCATATATTTT. The whole variable domain, remainder taken from reference TRBV7-2 and TRBJ1-3, is GAGVSQSPSNKVTEKGKDVELRCDPISGHTALYWYRQSLGQGLEFLIYFQGNSAPDKSGLPSDRFSAERTGGSVSTLTIQRTQQEDSAVYLCASSLSTIAAGNTIYFGEGSWLTVV.